The TCR beta chain under discussion was sequenced for a study of blood T cell repertoires in COVID-19. Study-level background: Acute and convalescent COVID-19 samples came from the United States, Italy and Spain. T cells, B-cell-depleted T cells, or PBMCs supplied cDNA or gDNA.

V gave up 2 bases and J gave up 8 bases; unmatched junction bases: 8. The CDR3 has 16 amino acids. CDR1 is KGHDR, CDR2 SFDVKD, per germline. The table came from immunoSEQ multiplex PCR; TCRdb's copy has only in-frame clones and leaves some out. The table lists some 350,000 clones, around nine tenths of them singletons. Enrollees, about 18 to 89 years old, lived in approximately 25 US areas. This TCR came from a man aged 30-40 years who had recovered from COVID-19. The V and J genes are TRBV24-1 and TRBJ1-4; TRBD1 aligns across 9 bases. The specimen sequenced was PBMCs or T cells enriched from blood (not recorded which). CDR3: CATSDSTGGGWEKLFF. The CDR3 DNA is TGTGCCACCAGTGATTCTACAGGGGGCGGTTGGGAAAAACTGTTTTTT.